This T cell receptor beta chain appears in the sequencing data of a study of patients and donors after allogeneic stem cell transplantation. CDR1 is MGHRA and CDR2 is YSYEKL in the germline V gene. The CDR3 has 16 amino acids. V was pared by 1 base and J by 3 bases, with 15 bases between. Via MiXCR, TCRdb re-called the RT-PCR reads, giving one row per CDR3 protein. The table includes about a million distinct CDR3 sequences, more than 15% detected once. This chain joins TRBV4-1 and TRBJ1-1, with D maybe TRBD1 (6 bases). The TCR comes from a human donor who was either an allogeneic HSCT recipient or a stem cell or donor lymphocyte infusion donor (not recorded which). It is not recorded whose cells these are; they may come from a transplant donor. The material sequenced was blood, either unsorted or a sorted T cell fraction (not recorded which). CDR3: CASSQGPGAADTEAFF. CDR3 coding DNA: TGCGCCAGCAGCCAAGGTCCGGGGGCGGCGGACACTGAAGCTTTCTTT.